This T cell receptor (beta chain) originates from a study of blood T cell repertoires in COVID-19. Study information: Spain, Italy and the United States supplied samples that represented acute and convalescent COVID-19. In each case, the material was cDNA or gDNA derived from T cells, B-cell-depleted T cells, or PBMCs.

CDR3 size: 13 residues. CDR1 and CDR2 from the germline V gene are MDHEN and SYDVKM. V was pared by 4 bases and J by 6 bases, with 5 bases of the junction left unmatched. The authors' processing: Reference gene primer amplification yielded estimated nucleated cell counts. Libraries were prepared by immunoSEQ multiplex PCR; TCRdb keeps only in-frame clonotypes and omits some of them. The V and J calls and clone size come from that table; D and trimming were worked out from the DNA. The sample contains tens of thousands of clones, roughly three quarters of which appear only once. Source material: peripheral blood. The chain links TRBV28 to TRBJ2-7, with 8 bases that match TRBD1. The TCR was taken from a human donor in a cohort sampled during active COVID-19. CDR3 in amino acids: CASSSPDRGEQYF. The CDR3 nucleotides are TGTGCCAGCAGTTCACCCGACAGGGGCGAGCAGTACTTC. Full variable domain (missing parts from reference TRBV28 and TRBJ2-7): DVKVTQSSRYLVKRTGEKVFLECVQDMDHENMFWYRQDPGLGLRLIYFSYDVKMKEKGDIPEGYSVSREKKERFSLILESASTNQTSMYLCASSSPDRGEQYFGPGTRLTVT.